This T cell receptor (beta chain) was sequenced for a study of CD8 T cells in Susac syndrome. Study outcomes and limitations: Susac-specific public clones found in total CD8+ repertoires numbered some 17, and those in CD8+ TEMRA repertoires numbered a few.

Random hexamers were used to reverse transcribe an amount of about 0.45 to 1 ug RNA. TCRdb fed the immunoSEQ multiplex PCR reads into MiXCR, producing one record per CDR3 protein. The sample includes 95,000 to 150,000 distinct CDR3 sequences, roughly 94% seen only once; the top ten take 0.25% to 0.3%. This clonotype was counted once. Its antigen is not known. Deletions cut 1 base from V and 5 bases from J, with 11 bases between. Germline CDR1 is MGHRA and CDR2 is YSYEKL. This CDR3 comprises 15 residues. The source is a human donor with Susac syndrome. This chain uses TRBV4-1 with TRBJ2-2, with D unclear. The sample was CD8+ T cells from PBMCs. CDR3 residues: CASSQVSLGTGELFF. The CDR3 bases are TGCGCCAGCAGCCAAGTTTCCCTGGGAACCGGGGAGCTGTTTTTT.